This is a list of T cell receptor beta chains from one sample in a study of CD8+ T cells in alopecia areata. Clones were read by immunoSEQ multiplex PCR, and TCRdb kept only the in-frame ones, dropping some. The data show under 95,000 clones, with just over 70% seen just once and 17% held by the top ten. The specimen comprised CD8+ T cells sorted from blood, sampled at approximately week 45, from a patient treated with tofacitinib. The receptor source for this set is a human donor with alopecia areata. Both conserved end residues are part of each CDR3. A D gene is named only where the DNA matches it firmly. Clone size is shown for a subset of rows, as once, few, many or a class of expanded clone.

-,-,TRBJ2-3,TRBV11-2,TGTGCCAGCAGCTCCCCCCCCACAGATACGCAGTATTTT,CASSSPPTDTQYF
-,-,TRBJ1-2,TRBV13,TGTGCCAGCAGCCTAGGGACGGGTTGGTATGGCTACACCTTC,CASSLGTGWYGYTF
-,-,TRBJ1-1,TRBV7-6,TGTGCCAGCAGCCGCTTGGGCACTGAAGCTTTCTTT,CASSRLGTEAFF
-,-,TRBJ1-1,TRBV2,TGTGCCAGCAGTCCCACAGTGAACACTGAAGCTTTCTTT,CASSPTVNTEAFF
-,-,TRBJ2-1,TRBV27,TGTGCCAGCAGTTTCTTGGGGGATGAGCAGTTCTTC,CASSFLGDEQFF
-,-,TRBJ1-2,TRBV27,TGTGCCAGCAGTTCGGAATCAAGGCGGCACTATGGCTACACCTTC,CASSSESRRHYGYTF
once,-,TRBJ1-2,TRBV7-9,TGTGCCAGCGGGGAGAGGGCTAACTATGGCTACACCTTC,CASGERANYGYTF
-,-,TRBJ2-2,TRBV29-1,TGCAGCGTTGTTTTTGGCAGGAACACCGGGGAGCTGTTTTTT,CSVVFGRNTGELFF
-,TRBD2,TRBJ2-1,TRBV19,TGTGCCAGTAGTAAGGTGCTAGCGGGGGGGCTTATTGATTCCTACAATGAGCAGTTCTTC,CASSKVLAGGLIDSYNEQFF
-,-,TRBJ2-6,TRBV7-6,TGTGCCAGCAGCTCCGATGACCACTCTGGGGCCAACGTCCTGACTTTC,CASSSDDHSGANVLTF
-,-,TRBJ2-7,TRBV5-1,TGCGCCAGCAGCGTCACCTACGAGCAGTACTTC,CASSVTYEQYF
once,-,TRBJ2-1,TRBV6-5,TGTGCCAGCAGTACACGGACCAATGAGCAGTTCTTC,CASSTRTNEQFF
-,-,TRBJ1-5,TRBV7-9,TGTGCCAGCAGCTCCCCGAAGGAAGGCAATCAGCCCCAGCATTTT,CASSSPKEGNQPQHF
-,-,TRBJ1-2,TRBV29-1,TGCAGCGTTGAACCTATGAGCTTGGAGGGCTACACCTTC,CSVEPMSLEGYTF
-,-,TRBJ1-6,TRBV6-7,TGTGCCAGCAGTTACCCCCGTGCGGAGACAAATTCACCCCTCCACTTT,CASSYPRAETNSPLHF